Following are 28 T cell receptor beta chains from one sample sequenced in a study of OX40 agonist ivuxolimab in advanced cancers. Only in-frame clones appear in the TCRdb table, and some are missing; sequencing was by immunoSEQ multiplex PCR. The table shows more than 70,000 clones, with about four fifths occurring only once. This sample comprised CD4+ or CD8+ T cells sorted from blood, obtained in a trial of the OX40 agonist ivuxolimab. The receptors come from an adult with an advanced solid tumor such as melanoma, head and neck, liver or kidney cancer.

The V gene is TRBV15, the J gene TRBJ2-7; D might be TRBD1 (5 bases). V was shortened by 1 base and J by 6 bases, with 10 bases between the two germline ends. CDR3 length equals 13 residues. Germline CDR1 reads LNHNV; CDR2 reads YYDKDF (reference sequence). As DNA, the CDR3 is TGTGCCACCAGCAGAGTGGGGCGCGGCGAGCAGTACTTC. Translated, it gives CATSRVGRGEQYF.

This chain uses TRBV19 with TRBJ1-4, with D possibly being TRBD1 (6 bases). The germline V gene has CDR1 LNHDA and CDR2 SQIVND (reference sequence). The CDR3 length is 13 residues. Trimming pared 3 bases from V and 7 bases from J, leaving 9 bases between. The CDR3 reads CASSITGIEKLFF. CDR3 nucleotides: TGTGCCAGTAGTATCACAGGGATTGAAAAACTGTTTTTT.

This clone has a count of ten or more. The chain carries TRBV7-9 and TRBJ2-5; 9 bases line up with TRBD2. Trimming removed 7 bases from V and 4 bases from J; junction bases left unmatched: 10. The CDR3 totals 15 residues. Germline V lookup: CDR1 SEHNR, CDR2 FQNEAQ (reference sequence). CDR3 region: CASKVTTSGPETQYF. The CDR3 DNA reads as TGTGCCAGCAAGGTTACGACTAGCGGCCCAGAGACCCAGTACTTC.

V usage is TRBV11-2 and J usage is TRBJ2-1; possible D gene TRBD1, 5 bases. Per germline, CDR1 SGHAT and CDR2 FQNNGV. V gave up 5 bases and J gave up 6 bases, with 14 bases separating them. The CDR3 runs 14 residues. For the CDR3, the DNA is TGTGCCAGCAGCATTCACGGACAAATCAATGAGCAGTTCTTC. Encoded protein: CASSIHGQINEQFF.

The chain employs TRBV28 and TRBJ1-3; a weak D match, TRBD1 (5 bases). Germline V CDR1 and CDR2: MDHEN, SYDVKM. There are 12 residues in the CDR3. The CDR3 loop is CVVGGSGNTIYF. The CDR3 DNA reads as TGTGTCGTCGGGGGAAGTGGAAACACCATATATTTT.

This clone came up a few times. V and J are TRBV4-1 and TRBJ1-1; 8 nucleotides align to TRBD1. Germline trimming cut 0 bases from V and 0 bases from J; bases unmatched to any gene: 9. The CDR3 contains 18 residues. Germline-derived CDR1 and CDR2 are MGHRA and YSYEKL. For the CDR3, the DNA is TGCGCCAGCAGCCAAGATAGGGGACAGGCCGGGATGAACACTGAAGCTTTCTTT. Its protein is CASSQDRGQAGMNTEAFF.

The genes are TRBV30 and TRBJ1-2; possible D gene TRBD1, 6 bases. Trimming cost V 5 bases and J 2 bases, with 18 bases left between them. The germline V gene encodes CDR1 GTSNPN and CDR2 SVGIG (reference sequence). This CDR3 has 15 residues. CDR3 sequence: CAWPGRQGSNYGYTF. The CDR3 coding sequence is TGTGCCTGGCCCGGTAGGCAGGGGAGCAACTATGGCTACACCTTC.

The rearrangement joins TRBV6-1 to TRBJ2-1; tentatively, D is TRBD2 (7 bases). The CDR3 is 17 residues long. Trimming pared 0 bases from V and 6 bases from J, leaving 18 bases between. From germline, CDR1 is MNHNS and CDR2 SASEGT. The chain's CDR3 is CASSEAGRGGKINEQFF. CDR3 nucleotide sequence: TGTGCCAGCAGTGAAGCAGGGAGGGGGGGAAAAATCAATGAGCAGTTCTTC.

CDR3 sequence (DNA): TGTGCCAGCAGCCCCGAGGACAGGAGAGACTTGGGTCAGCCCCAGCATTTT. It codes for CASSPEDRRDLGQPQHF. The J gene is TRBJ1-5, the V gene TRBV4-2, with 7 bases aligning to TRBD1. V was pared by 4 bases and J by 6 bases, with 15 bases of the junction left unmatched. Looked up from germline, CDR1 is LGHNA and CDR2 is YNFKEQ. The CDR3 is made up of 17 amino acids.

The sample holds a few counts of this clone. The chain combines TRBV6-1 with TRBJ2-6, with TRBD1 identical over 8 bases. Germline V gene sequence: CDR1 MNHNS, CDR2 SASEGT. CDR3 size: 16 residues. The trim removed 2 bases at V and 4 bases at J, leaving 4 bases unmatched. DNA for the CDR3: TGTGCCAGCAGTGAACAGGGGGCGCAAGGGGCCAACGTCCTGACTTTC. Translation: CASSEQGAQGANVLTF.

The genes are TRBV4-3 and TRBJ1-2; D not resolved. The germline V and J ends were trimmed by 3 bases and 1 base, with 12 bases remaining between them. This CDR3 is 15 amino acids long. CDR1 and CDR2 from the germline V gene are LGHNA and YSLEER. CDR3 amino acids: CASSHSVPYNYGYTF. For the CDR3, the DNA is TGCGCCAGCAGCCATTCCGTGCCGTATAACTATGGCTACACCTTC.

This clone was seen more than once but under ten times. The chain combines TRBV11-2 with TRBJ2-6; D perhaps matches TRBD2 (5 bases). This CDR3 spans 15 amino acids. The V end lost 6 bases, the J end lost 4 bases, and 13 bases lay between the germline ends. Germline lookup yields CDR1 SGHAT and CDR2 FQNNGV. Here the CDR3 reads CASRSSRVGANVLTF. The CDR3 coding sequence is TGTGCCAGCAGGTCCTCGAGGGTCGGGGCCAACGTCCTGACTTTC.

The chain has TRBV4-3 and TRBJ2-5, with 8 bases that match TRBD2. V gave up 0 bases and J gave up 5 bases; unmatched junction bases: 14. CDR1 is LGHNA, CDR2 YSLEER, per germline. CDR3 length equals 18 residues. This chain's CDR3 is CASSQESPPGTRWETQYF. CDR3 DNA: TGCGCCAGCAGCCAAGAGTCCCCCCCAGGGACTAGGTGGGAGACCCAGTACTTC.

The CDR3 region is CASSLNRGSAQPQHF. DNA for the CDR3: TGTGCCAGCAGCTTAAACAGGGGGTCTGCTCAGCCCCAGCATTTT. The chain couples TRBV7-2 to TRBJ1-5, with 8 bases aligning to TRBD1. Looked up from germline, CDR1 is SGHTA and CDR2 is FQGNSA. CDR3 size: 15 residues. With 2 bases clipped from V and 6 bases from J, the junction kept 6 bases outside the gene matches.

The chain recombines TRBV2 with TRBJ2-1, with TRBD1 as a possible D gene (6 bases). The CDR3 consists of 16 residues. CDR1 and CDR2 from the germline V gene are SNHLY and FYNNEI. Trimming pared 6 bases from V and 0 bases from J, leaving 15 bases between. DNA for the CDR3: TGTGCCAGCAGAGATCGGGACATGAGCTCCTACAATGAGCAGTTCTTC. Protein: CASRDRDMSSYNEQFF.

The chain links TRBV18 to TRBJ2-3, with 8 bases matching TRBD2. Germline V gene lookup returns CDR1 KGHSH and CDR2 LQKENI. The CDR3 totals 16 residues. J gave up 2 bases and V 3 bases, and 7 bases lay outside the gene matches. This CDR3 reads CASSPQISGATDTQYF. As DNA, the CDR3 is TGTGCCAGCTCACCTCAGATTAGCGGGGCCACAGATACGCAGTATTTT.

This chain joins TRBV4-3 and TRBJ1-4; TRBD1 matches 7 bases. The ends lost 1 base at V and 3 bases at J; junction bases unmatched: 5. The CDR3 is 16 amino acids. Germline V gives CDR1 LGHNA, CDR2 YSLEER. The CDR3 region has the DNA TGCGCCAGCAGCCAAGGGCGGGACAGCTCTAATGAAAAACTGTTTTTT. Translated, it gives CASSQGRDSSNEKLFF.

As to this clone: A single base separates this from a much larger clone, so it may be a read error. J is TRBJ1-1 and V is TRBV11-3; D remains ambiguous. This CDR3 has 13 residues. Trimming cost V 7 bases and J 0 bases, with 9 bases left between them. The germline gives CDR1 SGHNT, CDR2 YENEEA. Here the CDR3 reads CASNPQMNTEAFF. In DNA form, the CDR3 reads TGTGCCAGCAACCCTCAAATGAACACTGAAGCTTTCTTT.

The chain joins TRBV10-1 to TRBJ1-1; D ambiguous. The V gene's germline CDR1 is WNHNN and CDR2 SYGVQD (reference sequence). The germline V and J ends were trimmed by 2 bases and 2 bases, with 6 bases remaining between them. This CDR3 contains 13 residues. The CDR3, as DNA: TGCGCCAGCAGTGAGGGCACAAACACTGAAGCTTTCTTT. Encoded protein: CASSEGTNTEAFF.

The CDR3 DNA is TGTGCCAGCAGTTTCGCCGTGAACACTGAAGCTTTCTTT. Protein product: CASSFAVNTEAFF. This chain joins TRBV5-6 and TRBJ1-1; D gene uncertain. Trimming left V 5 bases short and J 0 bases short, with 8 bases between. The germline V gene encodes CDR1 SGHDT and CDR2 YYEEEE. CDR3 length equals 13 residues.

The CDR3 spells CASSYPGVRGAQYF. For the CDR3, the DNA is TGTGCCAGCAGTTACCCCGGAGTAAGAGGGGCCCAGTACTTC. The chain recombines TRBV6-5 with TRBJ2-5; tentatively, D is TRBD1 or TRBD2 (5 bases each). The ends were cut back, 2 bases at V and 9 bases at J, with 16 bases in the middle. Looked up from germline, CDR1 is MNHEY and CDR2 is SVGAGI. The CDR3 is 14 amino acids.

This chain uses TRBV30 with TRBJ2-7; 8 bases fit TRBD2. This CDR3 contains 13 residues. Germline assignment: CDR1 GTSNPN and CDR2 SVGIG (reference sequence). V trimming: 1 base; J trimming: 6 bases; junction bases outside the gene matches: 5. CDR3 amino acids: CAWSASGSLEQYF. The CDR3 nucleotides are TGTGCCTGGAGTGCAAGCGGGAGTCTCGAGCAGTACTTC.

This clone was recorded once. CDR3 region: CASQQLRLPGQFYEQYF. CDR3 nucleotides: TGTGCCAGCCAGCAGCTTAGATTACCGGGACAGTTCTACGAGCAGTACTTC. The V and J genes are TRBV11-2 and TRBJ2-7, with TRBD1 matching 7 bases. The junction had 19 bases not matched to a gene; V was cut back by 8 bases and J by 3 bases. CDR3 length equals 17 residues. Germline V CDR1 and CDR2: SGHAT, FQNNGV.

This chain joins TRBV13 and TRBJ1-1, with D maybe TRBD1 (6 bases). This CDR3 comprises 14 residues. CDR1 PRHDT and CDR2 FYEKMQ come from the germline V gene (reference sequence). Trimming shortened V by 0 bases and J by 8 bases, and 13 bases separated the two germline ends. The CDR3 coding sequence is TGTGCCAGCAGCTTAGGGGGGGCCGCTGCCGAAGCTTTCTTT. This gives the protein CASSLGGAAAEAFF.

V and J are TRBV5-1 and TRBJ2-3; 11 nucleotides align to TRBD2. Trimming removed 7 bases from V and 2 bases from J; junction bases left unmatched: 6. CDR1 and CDR2 from the germline V gene are SGHRS and YFSETQ. The CDR3 spans 15 residues. The CDR3 nucleotides read TGCGCCAGCGCGGGACTAGCGGAGTCCACAGATACGCAGTATTTT. Residues: CASAGLAESTDTQYF.

This chain uses TRBV2 with TRBJ2-5, with no clear D. The CDR3 extends over 13 amino acids. V dropped 4 bases and J dropped 2 bases, with 8 bases sitting between them. Looked up from germline, CDR1 is SNHLY and CDR2 is FYNNEI. CDR3 residues: CASSAYRQETQYF. CDR3 DNA sequence: TGTGCCAGCAGTGCCTATCGTCAAGAGACCCAGTACTTC.

This chain uses TRBV30 with TRBJ1-5; D call uncertain. The CDR3 totals 12 residues. CDR1 GTSNPN and CDR2 SVGIG come from the germline V gene (reference sequence). V was pared by 4 bases and J by 4 bases, with 8 bases between. CDR3 protein: CAWNFGNQPQHF. The CDR3 DNA sequence: TGTGCCTGGAACTTCGGGAATCAGCCCCAGCATTTT.

The chain links TRBV11-2 to TRBJ1-5; D is unresolved. Germline V gene sequence: CDR1 SGHAT, CDR2 FQNNGV. V was shortened by 2 bases and J by 0 bases, with 5 bases between the two germline ends. The CDR3 spans 14 residues. The CDR3 loop reads CASSLTHSNQPQHF. CDR3 sequence (DNA): TGTGCCAGCAGCTTAACCCATAGCAATCAGCCCCAGCATTTT.